Each of the 22 T cell receptor beta chains below was sequenced from the same sample in a study of shared clonotypes between healthy human individuals. This table comes from immunoSEQ multiplex PCR, and its TCRdb copy is limited to in-frame clones, with some not included. The profile covers some 2 million clones, with about 95% appearing a single time and approximately 1.2% taken by the ten largest. CD45RO negativity and positive selection for CCR7 defined naive CD8 cells, a population that excluded terminally differentiated effector memory CD45RA+ cells. The sequencing input was naive CD8+ T cells sorted from blood. The receptors stem from a young man in good health.

This rearrangement joins TRBV9 to TRBJ1-2; TRBD1 aligns across 9 bases. Looked up from germline, CDR1 is SGDLS and CDR2 is YYNGEE. The CDR3 spans 16 residues. V was pared by 3 bases and J by 4 bases, with 10 bases of the junction left unmatched. The CDR3 is CASSAARDRAGYGYTF. The CDR3 coding sequence is TGTGCCAGCAGCGCCGCCCGGGACAGGGCTGGCTATGGCTACACCTTC.

J is TRBJ1-1 and V is TRBV28; D remains ambiguous. The CDR3 is 12 amino acids. Germline V gives CDR1 MDHEN, CDR2 SYDVKM. The ends were cut back, 4 bases at V and 3 bases at J, with 6 bases in the middle. CDR3: CASSSADTEAFF. The CDR3 DNA reads as TGTGCCAGCAGTTCGGCGGACACTGAAGCTTTCTTT.

The V gene is TRBV18, the J gene TRBJ2-3; no firm D call. There are 15 residues in the CDR3. V was clipped by 1 base and J by 7 bases, with 15 bases between them. Germline V gene data show CDR1 as KGHSH and CDR2 as LQKENI. The CDR3 sequence: CASSPLQTFEYTQYF. The CDR3 bases are TGTGCCAGCTCACCACTTCAAACGTTCGAATATACGCAGTATTTT. Supplemented by reference TRBV18 and TRBJ2-3, the full variable domain reads NAGVMQNPRHLVRRRGQEARLRCSPMKGHSHVYWYRQLPEEGLKFMVYLQKENIIDESGMPKERFSAEFPKEGPSILRIQQVVRGDSAAYFCASSPLQTFEYTQYFGPGTRLTVL.

This clone came up once. The V call is TRBV5-6, the J call TRBJ2-7; TRBD2 might be the D (6 bases). Germline assignment: CDR1 SGHDT and CDR2 YYEEEE. The CDR3 totals 13 residues. Trimming pared 3 bases from V and 5 bases from J, leaving 12 bases between. In nucleotides, the CDR3 is TGTGCCAGCAGCTCCTCGGGGGACGACGAGCAGTACTTC. Its protein product is CASSSSGDDEQYF.

The rearrangement links TRBV5-4 to TRBJ1-1, with D hard to call. This CDR3 is 15 amino acids long. V was cut by 2 bases and J by 4 bases, with 15 bases left in between. CDR1 is SGHNT and CDR2 is YYREEE in the germline V gene (reference sequence). The CDR3 DNA reads as TGTGCCAGCAGCTTCGGGCCTGGAGAGGGCACTGAAGCTTTCTTT. Protein product: CASSFGPGEGTEAFF.

With respect to this clone: A clone one base away is much larger, so this may be a read error. The chain has TRBV28 and TRBJ2-5; 7 bases are a match to TRBD1. V shed 6 bases and J 3 bases; nucleotides not matched to a gene: 4. There are 13 residues in the CDR3. Per germline, CDR1 MDHEN and CDR2 SYDVKM. Here the CDR3 DNA reads TGTGCCAGCAGGTACGACAGGGAAGAGACCCAGTACTTC. Its protein is CASRYDREETQYF. The full variable domain, in which reference TRBV28 and TRBJ2-5 provide the parts outside the CDR3, is DVKVTQSSRYLVKRTGEKVFLECVQDMDHENMFWYRQDPGLGLRLIYFSYDVKMKEKGDIPEGYSVSREKKERFSLILESASTNQTSMYLCASRYDREETQYFGPGTRLLVL.

V usage is TRBV10-1 and J usage is TRBJ2-7, with TRBD1 as a possible D gene (6 bases). V was trimmed by 2 bases and J by 2 bases, leaving 13 bases between them. This CDR3 is 15 amino acids long. Germline lookup yields CDR1 WNHNN and CDR2 SYGVQD (reference sequence). The CDR3 is CASSEGLGATYEQYF. In DNA, the CDR3 is TGCGCCAGCAGTGAGGGGTTGGGGGCAACCTACGAGCAGTACTTC.

V usage is TRBV6-5 and J usage is TRBJ1-2; 7 positions agree with TRBD1. Germline assignment: CDR1 MNHEY and CDR2 SVGAGI. CDR3 length: 15 residues. The V and J ends lost 5 bases and 6 bases, in that order; junction bases with no gene match: 12. This CDR3 is CASSLSTGIQHGYTF. Written as DNA, the CDR3 is TGTGCCAGCAGTCTGTCGACAGGGATTCAACATGGCTACACCTTC.

This chain connects TRBV5-1 to TRBJ1-2, with TRBD1 matching over 10 bases. The V and J ends lost 3 bases and 6 bases, in that order; junction bases with no gene match: 11. Germline values: CDR1 SGHRS, CDR2 YFSETQ. This CDR3 is built from 16 residues. The CDR3 sequence: CASSSLTDRGDDGYTF. Written as DNA, the CDR3 is TGCGCCAGCAGCTCGCTCACGGACAGGGGGGACGATGGCTACACCTTC.

This chain links TRBV25-1 with TRBJ1-2; D perhaps matches TRBD1 (5 bases). Deletions cut 7 bases from V and 4 bases from J, with 16 bases between. CDR1 is MGHDK and CDR2 is SYGVNS in the germline V gene. The CDR3 consists of 14 residues. The CDR3 here is CASNQPGTSYGYTF. CDR3 bases: TGTGCCAGCAACCAACCCGGGACCTCCTATGGCTACACCTTC.

The V gene is TRBV9, the J gene TRBJ1-5; 9 bases are a match to TRBD1. In germline, CDR1 is SGDLS, CDR2 YYNGEE. V lost 5 bases to trimming and J lost 3 bases; unmatched junction nucleotides: 6. CDR3 length: 15 amino acids. The CDR3 protein is CASSPTGGLNQPQHF. The CDR3 DNA sequence: TGTGCCAGCAGTCCTACAGGGGGCCTCAATCAGCCCCAGCATTTT.

The J gene is TRBJ2-3, the V gene TRBV28, with no clear D. V was shortened by 5 bases and J by 2 bases, with 5 bases between the two germline ends. The germline V gene has CDR1 MDHEN and CDR2 SYDVKM. This CDR3 comprises 12 residues. In DNA form, the CDR3 reads TGTGCCAGCAGTCCTCACACAGATACGCAGTATTTT. Translation: CASSPHTDTQYF.

The CDR3 DNA is TGTGCCAGCAGCTCACTAGCGGGAGGTTTGGACTACGAGCAGTACTTC. Amino acid sequence: CASSSLAGGLDYEQYF. The chain joins TRBV5-6 to TRBJ2-7; TRBD2 matches 12 bases. The CDR3 is made up of 16 amino acids. Germline values: CDR1 SGHDT, CDR2 YYEEEE. With 3 bases clipped from V and 3 bases from J, the junction kept 7 bases outside the gene matches. The variable domain in full, with the rest retrieved from reference TRBV5-6 and TRBJ2-7, is DAGVTQSPTHLIKTRGQQVTLRCSPKSGHDTVSWYQQALGQGPQFIFQYYEEEERQRGNFPDRFSGHQFPNYSSELNVNALLLGDSALYLCASSSLAGGLDYEQYFGPGTRLTVT.

This rearrangement joins TRBV19 to TRBJ1-1; D is unclear. Trimming stripped 6 bases from V and 2 bases from J, with 19 bases between. Germline CDR1 LNHDA, CDR2 SQIVND (reference sequence). This CDR3 is built from 16 residues. DNA of the CDR3: TGTGCCAGTAGGTCATCAAGGGCGGTCGATAACACTGAAGCTTTCTTT. Amino acids: CASRSSRAVDNTEAFF.

As for this clone: This same CDR3 is encoded by further DNA sequences in the sample. The J gene is TRBJ2-3, the V gene TRBV9; the match to TRBD2 covers 13 bases. This CDR3 comprises 16 residues. CDR1 is SGDLS and CDR2 is YYNGEE in the germline V gene. The V segment lost 3 bases and the J segment 3 bases; nucleotides outside the gene matches: 4. The CDR3: CASSAGLAGSTDTQYF. Written as DNA, the CDR3 is TGTGCCAGCAGCGCGGGACTAGCGGGGTCAACAGATACGCAGTATTTT.

The gene calls are TRBV28 and TRBJ2-3; 8 bases map to TRBD1. The CDR3 length is 15 residues. Germline CDR1 and CDR2: MDHEN and SYDVKM. V lost 5 bases and J lost 0; bases outside the gene matches: 4. The CDR3 reads CASSIDRGSTDTQYF. CDR3 DNA: TGTGCCAGCAGTATAGACAGGGGAAGCACAGATACGCAGTATTTT.

The genes are TRBV4-1 and TRBJ1-2; a possible D gene is TRBD1 (5 bases). The CDR3 consists of 15 residues. V was shortened by 3 bases and J by 4 bases, with 15 bases between the two germline ends. Germline V CDR1 and CDR2: MGHRA, YSYEKL. CDR3 amino acids: CASSHDQGTFYGYTF. The CDR3 coding sequence is TGCGCCAGCAGCCATGACCAGGGCACGTTCTATGGCTACACCTTC.

The chain is built from TRBV6-5 and TRBJ2-7; TRBD1 is a possible D gene (6 bases). V was clipped by 4 bases and J by 2 bases, with 15 bases between them. Per germline, CDR1 MNHEY and CDR2 SVGAGI. The CDR3 totals 15 residues. CDR3 sequence reads: CASSSGAAPPYEQYF. The CDR3 DNA reads TGTGCCAGCAGTTCAGGGGCCGCTCCCCCCTACGAGCAGTACTTC.

The gene calls are TRBV7-8 and TRBJ2-1; D may be TRBD2 (6 bases). Germline-derived CDR1 and CDR2 are SGHVS and FQNEAQ. The CDR3 consists of 16 residues. V lost 1 base and J 7 bases, leaving 17 bases between the germline ends. The CDR3 loop reads CASSLGPEGLRNEQFF. The CDR3 nucleotides read TGTGCCAGCAGCTTAGGACCGGAGGGACTCCGGAATGAGCAGTTCTTC.

The count of this clone is one. As DNA, the CDR3 is TGCGCCAGCAGCTTGGCTGATAGGAAGGACTACGAGCAGTACTTC. This translates into CASSLADRKDYEQYF. This sequence joins TRBV5-1 and TRBJ2-7; no firm D call. CDR1 is SGHRS, CDR2 YFSETQ, per germline. The CDR3 is made up of 15 amino acids. Trimming took 0 bases from V and 3 from J, leaving 13 bases between them.

Points on this clone: Germline is not matched at one junction end, which may reflect a read error. V gene TRBV30 combines with J gene TRBJ2-5; TRBD1 or TRBD2 may be the D gene (7 bases each). The CDR3 consists of 16 residues. Germline V gives CDR1 GTSNPN, CDR2 SVGIG (reference sequence). The CDR3 region has the DNA TGTGCCTGGAGTTCGGTGGGGGGGACAGTAACCCCAGAGAGGGACTTC. It codes for CAWSSVGGTVTPERDF.

The chain carries TRBV7-9 and TRBJ2-2; TRBD2 agrees at 13 bases. Germline values: CDR1 SEHNR, CDR2 FQNEAQ (reference sequence). CDR3 length: 17 amino acids. The V and J ends lost 5 bases and 6 bases, in that order; junction bases with no gene match: 9. As DNA, the CDR3 is TGTGCCAGCAGCGGAGACACTAGCGGGGGGGCCTCCGGGGAGCTGTTTTTT. Protein sequence: CASSGDTSGGASGELFF.